The clone carrying this TCR beta chain has just a few counts. The antigen remains unidentified. As to treatment: about 20 received Ad26.COV2.S at low or high dose, single or two shots; about five received placebo; per-sample allocation not given. Samples were taken on day 63 after the first vaccine or placebo injection. This sample is drawn from a study of Ad26.COV2.S vaccination and SARS-CoV-2 variants. Study results and limitations: Vaccine and placebo groups showed comparable non-spike TCR breadth. Estimates derived from TCR breadth and depth analyses may have underestimated total T cell responses. It was vaccine recipients, not placebo recipients, who had the higher spike-specific TCR breadth.

Sequencing used immunoSEQ multiplex PCR; TCRdb keeps in-frame clones, though not all of them. The table lists 300,000 to 350,000 clones, roughly 89% of them singletons. Trimming pared 6 bases from V and 3 bases from J, leaving 9 bases between. Germline CDR1 reads MDHEN; CDR2 reads SYDVKM. CDR3 size: 13 residues. Sample: peripheral blood, taken in a trial of Ad26.COV2.S vaccine versus placebo. The J gene is TRBJ1-5, the V gene TRBV28, with D possibly matching TRBD1 (5 bases). This sequence originates from a person aged 18 to 59 who received the Ad26.COV2.S COVID-19 vaccine or a placebo. CDR3 residues: CASRTAANQPQHF. CDR3 coding DNA: TGTGCCAGCAGGACAGCTGCCAATCAGCCCCAGCATTTT.